Below are 28 T cell receptor beta chains sequenced from a single sample in a study of blood T cell repertoires in COVID-19. Only in-frame clones appear in the TCRdb table, and some are missing; sequencing was by immunoSEQ multiplex PCR. The top ten clones hold 0.2% to 0.3% of a sample with over 600,000 clones, 75% to 90% of them seen once. Sequenced material: peripheral blood. Every receptor here comes from a woman aged 18-30 years with acute or convalescent COVID-19.

Remarks on this clone: The same CDR3 can be traced to other DNA sequences in this sample. The rearrangement joins TRBV27 to TRBJ1-5; TRBD1 is a possible D gene (6 bases). V was trimmed by 3 bases and J by 0 bases, leaving 9 bases between them. The CDR3 is made up of 15 amino acids. The germline CDR1 and CDR2 sequences are MNHEY and SMNVEV (reference sequence). CDR3 nucleotide sequence: TGTGCCAGCAGTTTCCTACAGGGTAGCAATCAGCCCCAGCATTTT. Its translation: CASSFLQGSNQPQHF.

The J gene is TRBJ2-7, the V gene TRBV11-2, with no clear D. The CDR3 is made up of 12 amino acids. Between the trimmed V and J ends, which lost 5 bases and 4 bases, there was a span of 9 bases. The germline V gene encodes CDR1 SGHAT and CDR2 FQNNGV. The CDR3 coding sequence is TGTGCCAGCAGCGCTGGCGGATACGAGCAGTACTTC. Its translation is CASSAGGYEQYF.

In its sample, this clone was seen once. The J gene is TRBJ1-1, the V gene TRBV6-5, with D perhaps TRBD1 (6 bases). The CDR3 sequence is 16 residues long. V lost 4 bases and J lost 1, with 16 bases in between. Germline V gene sequence: CDR1 MNHEY, CDR2 SVGAGI. The DNA of the CDR3 is TGTGCCAGCAGTTCCATAACTATCAGGGGGAACACTGAAGCTTTCTTT. Protein: CASSSITIRGNTEAFF.

The sample holds a few counts of this clone. This chain links TRBV14 with TRBJ1-2, with a possible D match to TRBD1 (6 bases). This CDR3 comprises 15 residues. The V gene's germline CDR1 is SGHDN and CDR2 FVKESK. Trimming removed 3 bases at V and 4 bases at J, with 15 bases between. CDR3 sequence (DNA): TGTGCCAGCAGCCAGGTGGGGGCAGGAGGCTATGGCTACACCTTC. This translates into CASSQVGAGGYGYTF.

The rearrangement links TRBV10-3 to TRBJ1-1, with a weak D call TRBD1 (6 bases). The V gene's germline CDR1 is ENHRY and CDR2 SYGVKD. The CDR3 loop spans 12 amino acids. Trimming took 11 bases from V and 7 from J, leaving 17 bases between them. The CDR3 coding sequence is TGTGCCGTCGCGGACAGCAGCCATGAAGCTTTCTTT. As protein: CAVADSSHEAFF.

V and J are TRBV10-3 and TRBJ2-3, with TRBD2 identical over 8 bases. The V gene's germline CDR1 is ENHRY and CDR2 SYGVKD. CDR3 length: 13 amino acids. J lost 5 bases, V lost 7 bases, and 5 bases had no gene match. DNA of the CDR3: TGTGCCATCACGCCGGGACTAGGAGATACGCAGTATTTT. Its protein is CAITPGLGDTQYF.

This chain joins TRBV7-8 and TRBJ1-5; D ambiguous. From germline, CDR1 is SGHVS and CDR2 FQNEAQ. The CDR3 length is 14 residues. The V gene lost 5 bases and the J gene lost 9 bases, with 17 bases spanning the gap. CDR3 loop: CASSVSFEHTPQHF. DNA for the CDR3: TGTGCCAGCAGCGTATCCTTCGAACATACGCCCCAGCATTTT. Using reference TRBV7-8 and TRBJ1-5 for the parts outside the CDR3, the full variable domain is GAGVSQSPRYKVAKRGQDVALRCDPISGHVSLFWYQQALGQGPEFLTYFQNEAQLDKSGLPSDRFFAERPEGSVSTLKIQRTQQEDSAVYLCASSVSFEHTPQHFGDGTRLSIL.

CDR3 sequence (DNA): TGTGCCAGCACTTTGTACACTGAAGCTTTCTTT. Its translation is CASTLYTEAFF. The rearrangement joins TRBV6-5 to TRBJ1-1; no clear D. This CDR3 has 11 amino acids. V was trimmed by 7 bases and J by 3 bases, leaving 6 bases between them. Germline assignment: CDR1 MNHEY and CDR2 SVGAGI.

The rearrangement uses TRBV18 and TRBJ1-1; possibly TRBD1 for D (5 bases). Looked up from germline, CDR1 is KGHSH and CDR2 is LQKENI. The CDR3 runs 16 residues. V was clipped by 3 bases and J by 1 base, with 15 bases between them. CDR3 sequence (DNA): TGTGCCAGCTCACCCAGCGGGTCAGGGCCGAACACTGAAGCTTTCTTT. It translates to CASSPSGSGPNTEAFF.

The chain joins TRBV6-6 to TRBJ1-1; D uncertain. Germline CDR1 is MNHNY and CDR2 is SVGAGI (reference sequence). The CDR3 is made up of 13 amino acids. Trimming removed 4 bases from V and 2 bases from J, with 8 bases in between. In DNA, the CDR3 is TGTGCCAGCAGTTCCTTAGTCAACACTGAAGCTTTCTTT. This encodes CASSSLVNTEAFF.

V gene TRBV7-3 combines with J gene TRBJ2-7; 8 nucleotides align to TRBD2. The CDR3 length is 13 residues. Germline trimming cut 4 bases from V and 13 bases from J; bases unmatched to any gene: 12. CDR1 and CDR2 (germline): SGHTA, FQGTGA. In DNA form, the CDR3 reads TGTGCCAGCAGCTCCTTCTCCGGGGGGGTGAAATACTTC. This translates into CASSSFSGGVKYF.

This chain links TRBV24-1 with TRBJ1-1; D ambiguous. V gave up 2 bases and J gave up 7 bases, with 13 bases separating them. CDR3 length: 14 residues. Per germline, CDR1 KGHDR and CDR2 SFDVKD. DNA for the CDR3: TGTGCCACCAGTGATTCCGGGTATTACGGTGAAGCTTTCTTT. Protein product: CATSDSGYYGEAFF.

V is TRBV29-1 and J is TRBJ1-4; tentative D call: TRBD1 (5 bases). The V and J ends lost 7 bases and 4 bases respectively, with 19 bases between them. Germline CDR1 and CDR2: SQVTM and ANQGSEA. CDR3 length: 15 residues. The CDR3 region is CSARDSAKDNEKLFF. CDR3 nucleotides: TGCAGCGCAAGGGACTCCGCAAAGGATAATGAAAAACTGTTTTTT.

The CDR3 is CASSQTSTSYEQYF. CDR3 nucleotide sequence: TGCGCCAGCAGCCAAACCTCTACCTCCTACGAGCAGTACTTC. V and J are TRBV4-3 and TRBJ2-7; D is undetermined. Germline V gene data show CDR1 as LGHNA and CDR2 as YSLEER. The CDR3 contains 14 residues. V was trimmed by 2 bases and J by 0 bases, leaving 8 bases between them.

This chain connects TRBV21-1 to TRBJ1-1; the listed D gene, TRBD1, was not tested against the DNA. TRBV21-1 is noted as a pseudogene. This CDR3 is 20 amino acids long. The CDR3 sequence: CASSKAIPSTTGSFNTEAFF. CDR3 DNA sequence: TGTGCCAGCAGCAAAGCCATACCCAGCACCACAGGGTCCTTTAACACTGAAGCTTTCTTT.

This rearrangement joins TRBV9 to TRBJ2-2; 9 nucleotides align to TRBD2. J gave up 3 bases and V 3 bases, and 6 bases lay outside the gene matches. CDR3 length equals 16 residues. Per the germline V gene, CDR1 is SGDLS and CDR2 is YYNGEE. The CDR3 DNA is TGTGCCAGCAGCGACTTGACTAGCGGAGACACCGGGGAGCTGTTTTTT. This encodes CASSDLTSGDTGELFF.

This clone was recorded only once. This chain joins TRBV5-4 and TRBJ2-1, with TRBD2 as a possible D gene (6 bases). In germline, CDR1 is SGHNT, CDR2 YYREEE (reference sequence). This CDR3 is built from 12 residues. The V end was cut by 4 bases, the J end by 7 bases, with 9 bases between. CDR3 DNA sequence: TGTGCCAGCAGCGTTGGGAGGAATGAGCAGTTCTTC. Protein sequence: CASSVGRNEQFF.

J is TRBJ1-1 and V is TRBV15, with TRBD1 as a possible D gene (6 bases). CDR1 and CDR2 (germline): LNHNV, YYDKDF (reference sequence). CDR3 length equals 13 residues. Trimming removed 7 bases at V and 1 base at J, with 10 bases between. CDR3 sequence reads: CATTRTANTEAFF. CDR3 in DNA: TGTGCCACCACAAGGACAGCGAACACTGAAGCTTTCTTT.

The chain is built from TRBV6-1 and TRBJ1-1, with a possible D match to TRBD1 (5 bases). V gave up 3 bases and J gave up 4 bases, with 9 bases separating them. Looked up from germline, CDR1 is MNHNS and CDR2 is SASEGT. The CDR3 has 13 amino acids. The CDR3 sequence is CASSDGRGTEAFF. CDR3 in DNA: TGTGCCAGCAGTGATGGGAGGGGCACTGAAGCTTTCTTT.

The genes are TRBV6-1 and TRBJ2-5; 7 nucleotides agree with TRBD1. Germline assignment: CDR1 MNHNS and CDR2 SASEGT. This CDR3 region has 14 residues. Trimming took 3 bases from V and 2 from J; bases not matched to a gene: 3. The CDR3 here is CASSDGQEQETQYF. DNA for the CDR3: TGTGCCAGCAGTGATGGACAGGAACAAGAGACCCAGTACTTC.

This clone was detected a few times. The chain links TRBV6-4 to TRBJ1-5; D is unresolved. The V gene lost 0 bases and the J gene lost 2 bases, with 8 bases spanning the gap. This CDR3 is built from 15 residues. Per the germline V gene, CDR1 is MRHNA and CDR2 is SNTAGT. CDR3 bases: TGTGCCAGCAGTGACTCGAACGGGGGCAATCAGCCCCAGCATTTT. Translating it yields CASSDSNGGNQPQHF.

This chain joins TRBV12-3 or TRBV12-4 and TRBJ1-1; no clear D gene. This CDR3 has 13 amino acids. Trimming left V 3 bases short and J 3 bases short, with 8 bases between. CDR3 nucleotides: TGTGCCAGCAGTTTTGGAGGCGACACTGAAGCTTTCTTT. Its protein product is CASSFGGDTEAFF.

This sequence joins TRBV7-3 and TRBJ2-3; D is possibly TRBD2 (7 bases). The V gene lost 1 base and the J gene lost 2 bases, with 25 bases spanning the gap. CDR1 and CDR2 (germline): SGHTA, FQGTGA. The CDR3 runs to 20 residues. The CDR3 reads CASSLRPKGDLTSLTDTQYF. The CDR3 DNA sequence: TGTGCCAGCAGCTTAAGGCCTAAGGGGGACTTGACTAGCCTCACAGATACGCAGTATTTT.

This clone showed up just once. J is TRBJ2-3 and V is TRBV19; TRBD1 might be the D (6 bases). The germline V gene has CDR1 LNHDA and CDR2 SQIVND (reference sequence). Trimming pared 8 bases from V and 5 bases from J, leaving 11 bases between. The CDR3 extends over 12 amino acids. CDR3: CASATGLDTQYF. The CDR3 bases are TGTGCCAGTGCAACAGGGTTAGATACGCAGTATTTT.

This clone has a single count. The rearrangement links TRBV6-6 to TRBJ1-6, with D possibly matching TRBD1 (5 bases). This CDR3 spans 13 amino acids. V lost 11 bases to trimming and J lost 4 bases, with 12 bases between them. CDR1 MNHNY and CDR2 SVGAGI come from the germline V gene (reference sequence). The DNA of the CDR3 is TGTGCCTCAACCGGGGGATATAATTCACCCCTCCACTTT. It specifies CASTGGYNSPLHF.

The chain links TRBV3-1 (or the pseudogene TRBV3-2) to TRBJ1-1, with D unclear. Deletions cut 2 bases from V and 1 base from J, with 11 bases between. From germline, CDR1 is LGHDT and CDR2 YNNKEL (reference sequence). This CDR3 region has 15 residues. The CDR3 DNA reads as TGTGCCAGCAGCCAACTTCGAGCTCAGAACACTGAAGCTTTCTTT. Residues: CASSQLRAQNTEAFF.

The chain uses TRBV24-1 and TRBJ2-2; a possible D gene is TRBD2 (5 bases). CDR1 is KGHDR, CDR2 SFDVKD, per germline. CDR3 length: 12 residues. Trimming removed 9 bases at V and 2 bases at J, with 6 bases between. CDR3 DNA: TGTGCCACCGAGGGTAACACCGGGGAGCTGTTTTTT. It encodes CATEGNTGELFF.

The chain employs TRBV29-1 and TRBJ1-1, with a weak D call TRBD1 (5 bases). The CDR3 runs to 12 residues. Germline lookup yields CDR1 SQVTM and CDR2 ANQGSEA. Trimming took off 6 bases at V and 4 bases at J, with 12 bases between the two ends. The CDR3 is CSVRDVGTEAFF. The CDR3 DNA sequence: TGCAGCGTGCGGGACGTCGGCACTGAAGCTTTCTTT.